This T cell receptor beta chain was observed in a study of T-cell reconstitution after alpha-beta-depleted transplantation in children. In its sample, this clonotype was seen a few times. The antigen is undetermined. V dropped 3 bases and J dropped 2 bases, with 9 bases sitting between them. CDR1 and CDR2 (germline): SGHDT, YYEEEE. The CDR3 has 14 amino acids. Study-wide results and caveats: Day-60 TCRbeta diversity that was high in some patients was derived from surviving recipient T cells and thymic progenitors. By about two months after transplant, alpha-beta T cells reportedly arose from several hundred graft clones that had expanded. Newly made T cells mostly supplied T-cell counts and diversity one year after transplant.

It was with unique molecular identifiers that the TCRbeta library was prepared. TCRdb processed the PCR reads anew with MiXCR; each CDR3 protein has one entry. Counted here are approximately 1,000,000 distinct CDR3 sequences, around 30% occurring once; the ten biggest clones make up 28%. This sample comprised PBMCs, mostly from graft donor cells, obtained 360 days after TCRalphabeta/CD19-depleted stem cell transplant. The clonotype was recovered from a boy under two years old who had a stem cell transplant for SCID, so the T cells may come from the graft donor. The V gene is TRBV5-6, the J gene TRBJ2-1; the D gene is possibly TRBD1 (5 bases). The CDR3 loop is CASSSKGPYNEQFF. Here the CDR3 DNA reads TGTGCCAGCAGCTCTAAGGGGCCCTACAATGAGCAGTTCTTC.